These 23 T cell receptor beta chains came from one sample sequenced in a study of tumor-infiltrating T cells and Merkel cell polyomavirus. Turning to the study itself: The T cells studied were KLL-specific CD8+ cells against Merkel polyomavirus.

Profiled with immunoSEQ multiplex PCR; TCRdb holds only in-frame clones, not every one. The sample lists 24,000 or so clones, 70% to 90% occurring once. All patients' tumors stained robustly positive for Merkel cell polyomavirus Large T antigen by immunohistochemistry. The source material was lymph node tissue. These receptors were obtained from a man aged 50 to 59 with Merkel cell carcinoma.

The chain carries TRBV7-2 and TRBJ2-1; 8 bases line up with TRBD1. Germline lookup yields CDR1 SGHTA and CDR2 FQGNSA. Trimming at V came to 5 bases and at J to 4 bases, leaving 4 bases not matched to a gene. The CDR3 spans 14 residues. Here the CDR3 reads CASSPGTGYNEQFF. The DNA of the CDR3 is TGTGCCAGCAGCCCCGGGACAGGATACAATGAGCAGTTCTTC.

This chain connects TRBV28 to TRBJ2-5; D possibly corresponds to TRBD2 (6 bases). The J call may be mistaken, given a closer DNA end match to TRBJ2-7. The length of the CDR3 is 14 residues. Germline V CDR1 and CDR2: MDHEN, SYDVKM. CDR3 loop: CASSLYEGLYEQYF. The DNA of the CDR3 is TGTGCCAGCAGTTTATATGAGGGACTCTACGAGCAGTACTTC.

The rearrangement uses TRBV7-2 and TRBJ1-5; D is undetermined. CDR3 length: 14 residues. Per germline, CDR1 SGHTA and CDR2 FQGNSA. With 1 base removed from V and 9 bases from J, the gap between germline ends came to 13 bases. The CDR3 reads CASSLDRTIRPQHF. DNA of the CDR3: TGTGCCAGCAGCTTAGACCGGACTATCAGGCCCCAGCATTTT.

The chain is built from TRBV30 and TRBJ2-6; D not resolved. From germline, CDR1 is GTSNPN and CDR2 SVGIG (reference sequence). With 4 bases removed from V and 1 base from J, the gap between germline ends came to 5 bases. The CDR3 has 13 amino acids. The CDR3 sequence: CAWTTSGANVLTF. CDR3 DNA sequence: TGTGCCTGGACCACTTCTGGGGCCAACGTCCTGACTTTC.

The chain has TRBV13 and TRBJ1-2; 7 positions agree with TRBD1. V trimming: 0 bases; J trimming: 3 bases; junction bases outside the gene matches: 4. Germline V gene lookup returns CDR1 PRHDT and CDR2 FYEKMQ (reference sequence). The CDR3 consists of 15 residues. The CDR3 sequence: CASSLGGTAYYGYTF. CDR3 nucleotides: TGTGCCAGCAGCTTAGGGGGGACAGCCTACTATGGCTACACCTTC.

The chain couples TRBV30 to TRBJ2-5; TRBD2 agrees at 7 bases. CDR1 is GTSNPN, CDR2 SVGIG, per germline (reference sequence). CDR3 length: 12 amino acids. V gave up 5 bases and J gave up 4 bases; unmatched junction bases: 4. CDR3 DNA: TGTGCCTGGGGACTAGTGGGAGAGACCCAGTACTTC. Its translation: CAWGLVGETQYF.

The chain couples TRBV13 to TRBJ1-2; a possible D gene is TRBD1 (5 bases). CDR1 PRHDT and CDR2 FYEKMQ come from the germline V gene (reference sequence). Deletions cut 3 bases from V and 2 bases from J, with 10 bases between. The CDR3 covers 14 residues. The CDR3 reads CASSFLGGNYGYTF. The CDR3 coding sequence is TGTGCCAGCAGCTTTCTGGGGGGGAACTATGGCTACACCTTC.

This chain uses TRBV28 with TRBJ2-5, with 10 nucleotides matching TRBD2. The germline V gene has CDR1 MDHEN and CDR2 SYDVKM. The CDR3 runs to 17 residues. V lost 1 base to trimming and J lost 6 bases; unmatched junction nucleotides: 11. The CDR3 DNA reads TGTGCCAGCAGTTTATATGGCCCTAGCGGGGGAGCGAAGACCCAGTACTTC. Protein: CASSLYGPSGGAKTQYF.

Comments on this clone: At one end the junction does not follow the germline gene, possibly because of a read error. CDR3 DNA: TGTGCCAGCAGCTTCGGGGGAGGAAGCACCATATATTTT. This sequence encodes CASSFGGGSTIYF. The gene calls are TRBV5-4 and TRBJ1-3; TRBD1 might be the D (5 bases). The CDR3 is 13 amino acids. Germline CDR1 SGHNT, CDR2 YYREEE (reference sequence).

The J gene is TRBJ1-4, the V gene TRBV28; 7 bases map to TRBD1. The CDR3 has 16 residues. The trim removed 6 bases at V and 0 bases at J, leaving 7 bases unmatched. Germline loops: CDR1 MDHEN, CDR2 SYDVKM. DNA for the CDR3: TGTGCCAGCAGCCATACTGGGACAGCAACTAATGAAAAACTGTTTTTT. Protein product: CASSHTGTATNEKLFF.

The chain has TRBV30 and TRBJ2-3; perhaps TRBD2 as D (5 bases). Germline CDR1 and CDR2: GTSNPN and SVGIG (reference sequence). Between the trimmed V and J ends, which lost 0 bases and 4 bases, there was a span of 17 bases. CDR3 length: 16 residues. The CDR3 DNA follows: TGTGCCTGGAGTGTACTGGACTCCCCCAAAGCAGATACGCAGTATTTT. This encodes CAWSVLDSPKADTQYF.

V gene TRBV7-9 combines with J gene TRBJ1-2, with TRBD1 matching 7 bases. J lost 4 bases, V lost 0 bases, and 5 bases had no gene match. The V gene's germline CDR1 is SEHNR and CDR2 FQNEAQ (reference sequence). The CDR3 runs 15 residues. CDR3 sequence: CASSLAEGAIYGYTF. The CDR3, as DNA: TGTGCCAGCAGCTTAGCGGAGGGGGCCATCTATGGCTACACCTTC.

V is TRBV13 and J is TRBJ2-7, with TRBD1 identical over 11 bases. Germline CDR1 is PRHDT and CDR2 is FYEKMQ (reference sequence). The CDR3 consists of 15 residues. Trimming cost V 4 bases and J 3 bases; bases outside gene matches: 5. The CDR3 DNA follows: TGTGCCAGCAGCTCAACCGGGACAGGGGGCTACGAGCAGTACTTC. Translating gives CASSSTGTGGYEQYF.

The chain links TRBV28 to TRBJ2-1; TRBD1 matches 7 bases. Germline V CDR1 and CDR2: MDHEN, SYDVKM. The CDR3 sequence is 16 residues long. The V and J ends lost 4 bases and 7 bases, in that order; junction bases with no gene match: 13. In nucleotides, the CDR3 is TGTGCCAGCAGTTCCTCCCCCCGAAACAGGGGAAATGAGCAGTTCTTC. Its protein product is CASSSSPRNRGNEQFF.

The rearrangement joins TRBV5-4 to TRBJ1-1; D uncertain. V was trimmed by 4 bases and J by 1 base, leaving 11 bases between them. Germline CDR1 reads SGHNT; CDR2 reads YYREEE (reference sequence). The CDR3 consists of 14 residues. The CDR3 DNA follows: TGTGCCAGCAGCATTGGGAGAGGGAACACTGAAGCTTTCTTT. This encodes CASSIGRGNTEAFF.

The rearrangement joins TRBV10-2 to TRBJ2-6; 9 bases are a match to TRBD1. The CDR3 length is 12 residues. Germline V gene lookup returns CDR1 WSHSY and CDR2 SAAADI. V was pared by 8 bases and J by 10 bases, with 3 bases of the junction left unmatched. The DNA for the CDR3 is TGCGCCAGCCAGGGACAGGGTAACGTCCTGACTTTC. It translates to CASQGQGNVLTF.

This sequence joins TRBV19 and TRBJ2-4, with D uncertain. V lost 4 bases, J lost 3 bases, and 10 bases lay in between. CDR3 size: 14 residues. CDR1 LNHDA and CDR2 SQIVND come from the germline V gene (reference sequence). CDR3 sequence: CASSSRSSKNIQYF. The CDR3 coding sequence is TGTGCCAGTAGTAGTCGGTCGAGCAAAAACATTCAGTACTTC.

The gene calls are TRBV7-3 and TRBJ2-3, with a weak D call TRBD2 (6 bases). Trimming pared 5 bases from V and 4 bases from J, leaving 10 bases between. This CDR3 has 13 residues. Germline V gene lookup returns CDR1 SGHTA and CDR2 FQGTGA. The CDR3 sequence is CASSPGTSDTQYF. CDR3 DNA: TGTGCCAGCAGCCCCGGGACTTCAGATACGCAGTATTTT.

The chain recombines TRBV4-1 with TRBJ1-1; D is perhaps TRBD1 (6 bases). From germline, CDR1 is MGHRA and CDR2 YSYEKL. The CDR3 consists of 15 residues. V dropped 3 bases and J dropped 3 bases, with 14 bases sitting between them. CDR3 in amino acids: CASSHPLGQHTEAFF. As DNA, the CDR3 is TGCGCCAGCAGCCACCCTTTAGGACAGCACACTGAAGCTTTCTTT.

This chain uses TRBV5-1 with TRBJ2-7; D is unresolved. The CDR3 loop spans 12 amino acids. Germline V gene lookup returns CDR1 SGHRS and CDR2 YFSETQ. Trimming removed 0 bases at V and 3 bases at J, with 4 bases between. CDR3 protein: CASSLDGYEQYF. The DNA of the CDR3 is TGCGCCAGCAGCTTGGACGGCTACGAGCAGTACTTC.

This chain links TRBV11-1 with TRBJ2-5; 10 bases match TRBD1. The DNA end favors TRBJ2-7, so the J call may be wrong. CDR3 length: 15 residues. Per the germline V gene, CDR1 is SGHAT and CDR2 is FQDESV (reference sequence). The CDR3 sequence: CASSPRDRGIYEQYF. CDR3 nucleotide sequence: TGTGCCAGCAGCCCCCGGGACAGGGGTATCTACGAGCAGTACTTC.

The rearrangement uses TRBV5-4 and TRBJ2-3, with TRBD2 identical over 8 bases. CDR1 is SGHNT and CDR2 is YYREEE in the germline V gene (reference sequence). CDR3 length equals 17 residues. V lost 0 bases to trimming and J lost 2 bases; unmatched junction nucleotides: 8. The CDR3 DNA reads as TGTGCCAGCAGCTTGGAACTAGCTAGCGGGTACACAGATACGCAGTATTTT. It yields the protein CASSLELASGYTDTQYF. Using reference TRBV5-4 and TRBJ2-3 for the parts outside the CDR3, the full variable domain is ETGVTQSPTHLIKTRGQQVTLRCSSQSGHNTVSWYQQALGQGPQFIFQYYREEENGRGNFPPRFSGLQFPNYSSELNVNALELDDSALYLCASSLELASGYTDTQYFGPGTRLTVL.

The chain joins TRBV6-6 to TRBJ1-1, with 9 bases lining up with TRBD1. The CDR3 contains 16 residues. The V gene's germline CDR1 is MNHNY and CDR2 SVGAGI (reference sequence). V shed 6 bases and J 2 bases; nucleotides not matched to a gene: 10. The CDR3 is CASRPNGQGINTEAFF. As DNA, the CDR3 is TGTGCCAGCAGACCAAATGGACAGGGGATAAACACTGAAGCTTTCTTT.